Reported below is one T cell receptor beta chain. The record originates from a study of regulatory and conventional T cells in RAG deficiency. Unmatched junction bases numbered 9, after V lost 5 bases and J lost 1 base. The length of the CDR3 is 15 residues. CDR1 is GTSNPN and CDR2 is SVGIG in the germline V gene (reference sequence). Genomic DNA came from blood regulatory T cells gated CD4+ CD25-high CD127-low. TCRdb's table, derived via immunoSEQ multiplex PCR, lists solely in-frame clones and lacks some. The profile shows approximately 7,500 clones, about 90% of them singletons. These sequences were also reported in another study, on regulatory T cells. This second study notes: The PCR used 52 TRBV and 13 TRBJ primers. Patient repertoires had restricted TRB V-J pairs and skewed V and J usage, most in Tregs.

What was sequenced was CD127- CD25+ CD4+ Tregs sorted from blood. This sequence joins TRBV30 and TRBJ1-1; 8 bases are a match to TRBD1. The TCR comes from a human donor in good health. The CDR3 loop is CAWGYRGRGNTEAFF. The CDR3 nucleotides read TGTGCCTGGGGGTACAGGGGGAGAGGGAACACTGAAGCTTTCTTT.